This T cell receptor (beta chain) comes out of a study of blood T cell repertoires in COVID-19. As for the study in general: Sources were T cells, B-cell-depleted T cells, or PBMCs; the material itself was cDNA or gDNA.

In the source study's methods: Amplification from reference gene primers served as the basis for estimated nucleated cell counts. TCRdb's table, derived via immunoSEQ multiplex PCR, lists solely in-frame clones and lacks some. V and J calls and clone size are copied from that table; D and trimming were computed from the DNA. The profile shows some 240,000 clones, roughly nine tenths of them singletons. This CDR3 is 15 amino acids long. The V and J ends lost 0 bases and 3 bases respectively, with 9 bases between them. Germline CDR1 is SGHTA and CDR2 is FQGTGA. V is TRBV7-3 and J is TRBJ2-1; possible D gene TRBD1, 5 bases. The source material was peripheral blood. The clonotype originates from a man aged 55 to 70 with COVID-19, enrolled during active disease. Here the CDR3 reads CASSLTDRDYNEQFF. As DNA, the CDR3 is TGTGCCAGCAGCTTAACTGACAGAGACTACAATGAGCAGTTCTTC.